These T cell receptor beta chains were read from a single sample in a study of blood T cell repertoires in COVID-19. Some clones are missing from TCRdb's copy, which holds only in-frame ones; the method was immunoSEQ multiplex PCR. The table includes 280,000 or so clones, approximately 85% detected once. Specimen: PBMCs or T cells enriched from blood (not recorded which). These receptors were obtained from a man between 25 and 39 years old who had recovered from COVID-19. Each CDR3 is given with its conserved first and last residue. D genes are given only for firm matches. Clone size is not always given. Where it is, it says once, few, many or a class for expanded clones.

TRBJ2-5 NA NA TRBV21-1 TGTGCCAGCAGCAAATCCGCGGGGGCAGGGGAATTAGTTCAAGAGACCCAGTACTTC CASSKSAGAGELVQETQYF
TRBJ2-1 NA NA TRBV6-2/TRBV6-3 TGTGCCAGCAGTCCAACCATCCTAGGGGATGAGCAGTTCTTC CASSPTILGDEQFF
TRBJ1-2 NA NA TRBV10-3 TGTGCCATTGAGACAGGAGAGGGCTACACCTTC CAIETGEGYTF
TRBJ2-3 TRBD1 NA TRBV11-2 TGTGCCAGCAGCGAAAGACAGGGGGATACAGATACGCAGTATTTT CASSERQGDTDTQYF
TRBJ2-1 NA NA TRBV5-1 TGCGCCAGCAGCCCCGAGGGCTATAGTAGGAATGAGCAGTTCTTC CASSPEGYSRNEQFF
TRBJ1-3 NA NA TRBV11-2 TGTGCCAGCAGAAACCCCGGGACTTTCTCTGGAAACACCATATATTTT CASRNPGTFSGNTIYF
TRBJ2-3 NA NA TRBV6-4 TGTGCCAGCAGTGAGGTAGGAGGTAGCACAGATACGCAGTATTTT CASSEVGGSTDTQYF
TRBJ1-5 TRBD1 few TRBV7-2 TGTGCCAGCAGCGCCCCAGGACAGGTAAGCAATCAGCCCCAGCATTTT CASSAPGQVSNQPQHF
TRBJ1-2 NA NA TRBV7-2 TGTGCCAGCAGCTCGTATGGCTACACCTTC CASSSYGYTF
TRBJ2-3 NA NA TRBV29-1 TGCAGCGTTGAGGGCCAGTCGAGCACAGATACGCAGTATTTT CSVEGQSSTDTQYF
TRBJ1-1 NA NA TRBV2 TGTGCCAGCAGTGATCGGGGATTGGGGAACACTGAAGCTTTCTTT CASSDRGLGNTEAFF
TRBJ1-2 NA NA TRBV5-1 TGCGCCAGCAGCCTCAGGACACCGACTCTGGGGGGCTACACCTTC CASSLRTPTLGGYTF
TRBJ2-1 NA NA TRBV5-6 TGTGCCAGCAGCTTCGGGGTATCCTCTAACAATGAGCAGTTCTTC CASSFGVSSNNEQFF
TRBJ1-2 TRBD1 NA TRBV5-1 TGCGCCAGCAGCCTCGGGACAGGGGTTAACTATGGCTACACCTTC CASSLGTGVNYGYTF
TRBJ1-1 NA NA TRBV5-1 TGCGCCAGCAGCTTGGTTCTCACGGGTAACACTGAAGCTTTCTTT CASSLVLTGNTEAFF
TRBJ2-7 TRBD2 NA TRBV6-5 TGTGCCAGCAGTAATCAGCGGGGCTACGAGCAGTACTTC CASSNQRGYEQYF
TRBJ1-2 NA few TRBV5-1 TGCGCCAGCAGCTTGGCTTCGGGGGACTATGGCTACACCTTC CASSLASGDYGYTF
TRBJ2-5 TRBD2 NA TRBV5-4 TGTGCCAGCAGCTTCGGCGGCGGGGGGGTAAGAGAGGCCCAGTACTTC CASSFGGGGVREAQYF
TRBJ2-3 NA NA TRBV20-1 TGCAGTGCCATGAGCACAGATACGCAGTATTTT CSAMSTDTQYF
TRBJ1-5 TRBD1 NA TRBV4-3 TGCGCCAGCAGCCGTGTATACGGGACAGGGGGCGTTTTTGGCAATCAGCCCCAGCATTTT CASSRVYGTGGVFGNQPQHF
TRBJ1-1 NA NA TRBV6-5 TGTGCCACCCGAATGACAGTAAACACTGAAGCTTTCTTT CATRMTVNTEAFF
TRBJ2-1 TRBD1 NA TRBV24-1 TGTGCCACCAGTGATCCCGGGACAGCGGCGAATGAGCAGTTCTTC CATSDPGTAANEQFF
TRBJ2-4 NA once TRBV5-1 TGCGCCAGCAGCTTGGATAGTGTTGTCATTCAGTACTTC CASSLDSVVIQYF
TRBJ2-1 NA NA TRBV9 TGTGCCAGCAGCGTAGTAAGCCGAGGGGAGCAGTTCTTC CASSVVSRGEQFF
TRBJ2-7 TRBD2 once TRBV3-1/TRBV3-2 TGTGCCAGCAGCCCTTGGCGGGGGGGTTCCTACGAGCAGTACTTC CASSPWRGGSYEQYF